This T cell receptor (beta chain) emerged from a study of CD8 T cells in ankylosing spondylitis. General observations from the study: For ankylosing spondylitis blood, a TCR beta motif of about eight highly homologous variants appeared characteristic.

This clonotype was detected a few times. Its antigen is undetermined. One entry per CDR3 protein results from TCRdb running MiXCR on the 5' RACE reads. The repertoire includes hundreds of thousands of distinct CDR3 sequences, over 9.5% of them detected once, and roughly 0.51% sits in the top ten. The specimen sequenced was blood, either unsorted or a sorted T cell fraction (not recorded which). This receptor was taken from a male donor with ankylosing spondylitis.

As DNA, the CDR3 is TGTGCCAGCAGCCAAAACAGTAGATATGGCTACACCTTC. This encodes CASSQNSRYGYTF. V is TRBV3-1 and J is TRBJ1-2; no firm D call. Germline CDR1 and CDR2: LGHDT and YNNKEL (reference sequence). With 2 bases removed from V and 5 bases from J, the gap between germline ends came to 9 bases. This CDR3 region has 13 residues.